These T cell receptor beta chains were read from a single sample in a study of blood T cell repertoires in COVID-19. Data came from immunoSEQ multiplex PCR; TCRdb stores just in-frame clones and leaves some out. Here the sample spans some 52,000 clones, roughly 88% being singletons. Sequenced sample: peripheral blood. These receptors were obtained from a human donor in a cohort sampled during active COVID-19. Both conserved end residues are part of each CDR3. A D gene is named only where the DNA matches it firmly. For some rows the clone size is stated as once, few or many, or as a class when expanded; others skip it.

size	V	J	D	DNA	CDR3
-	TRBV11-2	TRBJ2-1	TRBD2	TGTGCCAGCAGGGGGACTAGCGGGCTGAGTCGGGTTGAGCAGTTCTTC	CASRGTSGLSRVEQFF
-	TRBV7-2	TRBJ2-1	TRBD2	TGTGCCAGCAGCTTAAGTCTAGCGGGAGGCTGGGAGCAGTTCTTC	CASSLSLAGGWEQFF
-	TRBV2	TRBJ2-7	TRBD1	TGTGCCAGCAGTGACCGGGACAGGACCTACGAGCAGTACTTC	CASSDRDRTYEQYF
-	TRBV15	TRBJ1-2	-	TGTGCCACCAGCAGCCCACAGGGATCCCTTGGCTACACCTTC	CATSSPQGSLGYTF
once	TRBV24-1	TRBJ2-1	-	TGTGCCACCAGTGATCGCCGGGAGTACAATGAGCAGTTCTTC	CATSDRREYNEQFF
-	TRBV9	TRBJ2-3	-	TGTGCCAGCAGCGGAGGAGCGGTCCTCACTGATACGCAGTATTTT	CASSGGAVLTDTQYF
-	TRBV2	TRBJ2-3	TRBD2	TGTGCCAGCAGGGGCCTAGCGGTGACAGATACGCAGTATTTT	CASRGLAVTDTQYF
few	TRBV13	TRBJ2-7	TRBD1	TGTGCCAGCAGCTCGACAGGGGCCGAGCAGTACTTC	CASSSTGAEQYF
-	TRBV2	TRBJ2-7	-	TGTGCCAGCAGTACCCCCGCGGGGGCGCCTTACGAGCAGTACTTC	CASSTPAGAPYEQYF
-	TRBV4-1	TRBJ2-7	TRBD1	TGCGCCAGCAGCCAAGAGAGGACAGGGCTTTCCTACGAGCAGTACTTC	CASSQERTGLSYEQYF
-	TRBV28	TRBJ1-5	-	TGTGCCAGCAGTATACCCCAGGGCTATCAGCCCCAGCATTTT	CASSIPQGYQPQHF
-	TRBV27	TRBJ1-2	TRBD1	TGTGCCAGCAGTTCCCGGACAGGGGAGTCCTATGGCTACACCTTC	CASSSRTGESYGYTF
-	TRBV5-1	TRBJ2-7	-	TGCGCCAGCACTGAGACTACCTCAATAAGGCACGAGCAGTACTTC	CASTETTSIRHEQYF
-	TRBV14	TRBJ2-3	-	TGTGCCAGCAGCCAAGTATCGACTACAGATACGCAGTATTTT	CASSQVSTTDTQYF
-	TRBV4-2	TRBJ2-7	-	TGTGCCAGCAGCCAAGCCACTACCGGGAGAAGAACCTACGAGCAGTACTTC	CASSQATTGRRTYEQYF
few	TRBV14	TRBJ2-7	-	TGTGCCAGCAGCTACGACCCGGGCTACGAGCAGTACTTC	CASSYDPGYEQYF
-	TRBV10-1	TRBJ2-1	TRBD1	TGCGCCGGGACAGGGGACAATGAGCAGTTCTTC	CAGTGDNEQFF
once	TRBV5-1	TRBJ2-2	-	TGCGCCAGCAGCTATGGCAGGGCCGGGGAGCTGTTTTTT	CASSYGRAGELFF
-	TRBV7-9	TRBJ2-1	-	TGTGCCAGCAGCTTGGTGCGGGGTCTATCATACAATGAGCAGTTCTTC	CASSLVRGLSYNEQFF
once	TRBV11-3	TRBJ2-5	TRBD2	TGTGCCAGCAGCTTACTAGCGGGTACCCAAGAGACCCAGTACTTC	CASSLLAGTQETQYF
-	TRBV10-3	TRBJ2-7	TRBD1	TGTGCCATCAGACCCGGGACAGGTACCTACGAGCAGTACTTC	CAIRPGTGTYEQYF
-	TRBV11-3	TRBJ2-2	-	TGTGCCAGCAGCCAGGTCTCAGGGGAGCTGTTTTTT	CASSQVSGELFF
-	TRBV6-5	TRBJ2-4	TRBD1	TGTGCCAGCAGACGCCGACAGGGGTTTGACATTCAGTACTTC	CASRRRQGFDIQYF
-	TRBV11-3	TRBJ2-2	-	TGTGCCAGCAGCTTAGCAGTCACCGGGGAGCTGTTTTTT	CASSLAVTGELFF
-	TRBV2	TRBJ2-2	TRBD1	TGTGCCAGCAGTGGACAGGGGGCGGCCGGGGAGCTGTTTTTT	CASSGQGAAGELFF
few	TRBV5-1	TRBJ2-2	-	TGCGCCAGCAGCTTGGCAGGGCAGGGCCCTTCGAACACCGGGGAGCTGTTTTTT	CASSLAGQGPSNTGELFF
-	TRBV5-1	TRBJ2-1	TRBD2	TGCGCCAGCAGCTCCGGGGTAGCGGGGCCACTAAATGAGCAGTTCTTC	CASSSGVAGPLNEQFF
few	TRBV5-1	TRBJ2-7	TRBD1	TGCGCCAGCAGCACCCAGACAGGGGGCGCTTCAGACGAGCAGTACTTC	CASSTQTGGASDEQYF
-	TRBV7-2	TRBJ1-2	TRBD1	TGTGCCAGCAGCCCCAGGGGCTCCGGGACAGGGGGCGGTGGCTACACCTTC	CASSPRGSGTGGGGYTF
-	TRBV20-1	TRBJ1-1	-	TGCAGTGCAGGAGGCAACACTGAAGCTTTCTTT	CSAGGNTEAFF
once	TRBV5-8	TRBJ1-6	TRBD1	TGTGCCAGCAGCTCAGGGGGCACCTATAATTCACCCCTCCACTTT	CASSSGGTYNSPLHF
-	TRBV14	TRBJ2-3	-	TGTGCCAGCAGCCAAGCTTCACTTGGACAGACGCAGTATTTT	CASSQASLGQTQYF
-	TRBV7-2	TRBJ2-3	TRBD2	TGTGCCAGCAGCTTTGGACTAGCGGGAGTCGAAGGTACGCAGTATTTT	CASSFGLAGVEGTQYF
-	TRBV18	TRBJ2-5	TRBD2	TGTGCCAGCTCAACAGGACTAGCGAACAAAGAGACCCAGTACTTC	CASSTGLANKETQYF
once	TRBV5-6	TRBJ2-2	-	TGTGCCAGCAGCTACAGGGAATTCTACCGGGGAGCTGTTTTT	CASSYREFYRGAVF
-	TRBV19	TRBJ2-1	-	TGTGCCAGTAGTATACGGACAACCTACAATGAGCAGTTCTTC	CASSIRTTYNEQFF
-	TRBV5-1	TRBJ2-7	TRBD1	TGCGCCAGCAGCTTGGGGACAGGGGGCGTTTACGAGCAGTACTTC	CASSLGTGGVYEQYF
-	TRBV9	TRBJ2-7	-	TGTGCCAGCAGCGTAGGTCAGGCAACCTACGAGCAGTACTTC	CASSVGQATYEQYF
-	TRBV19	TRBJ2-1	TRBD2	TGTGCCAGTAGTATTACAGCGGGGAATGAGCAGTTCTTC	CASSITAGNEQFF
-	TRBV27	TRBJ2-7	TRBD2	TGTGCCAGCGTCCGGCAGGCCTCGGGGGGCGAGCAGTACTTC	CASVRQASGGEQYF
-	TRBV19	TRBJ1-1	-	TGTGCCAGTAGTATAGACGGCGGGACTGAAGCTTTCTTT	CASSIDGGTEAFF
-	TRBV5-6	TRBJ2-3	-	TGTGCCAGCAGCTGGTTACGGGGATCGGGAGATACGCAGTATTTT	CASSWLRGSGDTQYF
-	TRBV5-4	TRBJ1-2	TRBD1	TGTGCCAGCAGCGAGCCGGGACAGCTATATGGCTACACCTTC	CASSEPGQLYGYTF
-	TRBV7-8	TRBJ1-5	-	TGTGCCAGCACCAAAGACAGGAATAGCAATCAGCCCCAGCATTTT	CASTKDRNSNQPQHF
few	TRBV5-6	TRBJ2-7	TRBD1	TGTGCCAGCAGCTCCGACAGGGGGCAATACGAGCAGTACTTC	CASSSDRGQYEQYF
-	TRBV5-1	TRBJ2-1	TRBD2	TGCGCCAGCAGCTCCACGGGCGGGAGAGGCGATGAGCAGTTCTTC	CASSSTGGRGDEQFF
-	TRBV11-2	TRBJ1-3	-	TGTGCCAGCAGCTTAGATCAGGAAAACACCATATATTTT	CASSLDQENTIYF
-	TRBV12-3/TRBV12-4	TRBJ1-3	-	TGTGCCAGCAGTCCCCGAGACACCATATATTTT	CASSPRDTIYF